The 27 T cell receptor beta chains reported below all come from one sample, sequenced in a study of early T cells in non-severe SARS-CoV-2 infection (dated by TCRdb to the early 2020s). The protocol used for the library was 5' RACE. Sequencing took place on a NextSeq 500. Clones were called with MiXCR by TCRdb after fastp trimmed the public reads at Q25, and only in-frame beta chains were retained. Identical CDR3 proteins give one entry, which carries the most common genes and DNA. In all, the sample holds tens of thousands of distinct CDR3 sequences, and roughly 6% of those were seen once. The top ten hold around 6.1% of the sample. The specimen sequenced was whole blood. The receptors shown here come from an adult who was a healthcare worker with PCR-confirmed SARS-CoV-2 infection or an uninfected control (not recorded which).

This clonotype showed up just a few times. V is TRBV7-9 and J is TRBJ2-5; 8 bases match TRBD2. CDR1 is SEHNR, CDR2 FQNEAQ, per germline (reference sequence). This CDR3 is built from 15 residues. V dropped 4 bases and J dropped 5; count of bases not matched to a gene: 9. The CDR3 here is CASSSSGLVLETQYF. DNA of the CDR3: TGTGCCAGCAGCTCTTCGGGACTAGTGCTGGAGACCCAGTACTTC.

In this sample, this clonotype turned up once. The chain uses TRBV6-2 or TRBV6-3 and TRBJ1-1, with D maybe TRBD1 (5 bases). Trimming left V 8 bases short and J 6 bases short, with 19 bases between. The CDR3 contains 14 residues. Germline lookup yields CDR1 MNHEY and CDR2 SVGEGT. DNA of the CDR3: TGTGCCAGCGTGGGGCGTGCGCGGGTACCTGAAGCTTTCTTT. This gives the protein CASVGRARVPEAFF.

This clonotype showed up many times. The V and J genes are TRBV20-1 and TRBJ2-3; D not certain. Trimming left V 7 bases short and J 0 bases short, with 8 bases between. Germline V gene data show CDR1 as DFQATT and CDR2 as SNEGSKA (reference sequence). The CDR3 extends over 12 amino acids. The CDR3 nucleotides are TGCAGTGTCAAGGGAAGCACAGATACGCAGTATTTT. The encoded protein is CSVKGSTDTQYF.

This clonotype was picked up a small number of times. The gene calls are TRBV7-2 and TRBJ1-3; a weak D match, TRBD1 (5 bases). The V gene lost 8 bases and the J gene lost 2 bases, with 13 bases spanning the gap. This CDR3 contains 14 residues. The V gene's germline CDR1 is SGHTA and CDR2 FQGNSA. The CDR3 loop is CASSVGAAGNTIYF. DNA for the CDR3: TGTGCCAGCTCCGTTGGGGCGGCTGGAAACACCATATATTTT.

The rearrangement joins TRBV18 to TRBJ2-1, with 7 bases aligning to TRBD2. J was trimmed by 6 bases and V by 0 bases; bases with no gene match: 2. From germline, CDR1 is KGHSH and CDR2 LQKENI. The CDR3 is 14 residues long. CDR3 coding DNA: TGTGCCAGCTCACCACCTGCGGGAGTCAATGAGCAGTTCTTC. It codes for CASSPPAGVNEQFF.

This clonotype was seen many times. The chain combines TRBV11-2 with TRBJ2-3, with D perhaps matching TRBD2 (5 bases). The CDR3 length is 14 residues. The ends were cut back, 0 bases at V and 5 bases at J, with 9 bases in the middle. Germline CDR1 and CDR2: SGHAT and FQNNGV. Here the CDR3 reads CASSLEPGKDTQYF. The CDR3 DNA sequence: TGTGCCAGCAGCTTAGAGCCGGGAAAAGATACGCAGTATTTT.

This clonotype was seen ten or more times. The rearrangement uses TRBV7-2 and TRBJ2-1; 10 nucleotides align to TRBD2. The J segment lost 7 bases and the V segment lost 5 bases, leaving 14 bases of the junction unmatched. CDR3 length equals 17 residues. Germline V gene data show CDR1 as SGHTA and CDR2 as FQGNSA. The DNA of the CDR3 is TGTGCCAGCAGCCCCGGGAGCGGGAGGGTAGCTTTTAATGAGCAGTTCTTC. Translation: CASSPGSGRVAFNEQFF.

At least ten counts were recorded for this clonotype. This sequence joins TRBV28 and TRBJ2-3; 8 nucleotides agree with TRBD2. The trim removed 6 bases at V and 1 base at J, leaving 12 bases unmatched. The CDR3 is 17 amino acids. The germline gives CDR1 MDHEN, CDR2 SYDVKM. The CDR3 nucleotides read TGTGCCAGCAGCTCTGTCCTGACTAGCGTGCGCACAGATACGCAGTATTTT. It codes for CASSSVLTSVRTDTQYF.

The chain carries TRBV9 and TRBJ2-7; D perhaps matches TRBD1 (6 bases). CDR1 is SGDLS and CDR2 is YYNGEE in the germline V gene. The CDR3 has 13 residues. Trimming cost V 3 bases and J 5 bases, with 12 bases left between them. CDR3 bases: TGTGCCAGCAGCGCCAGGGGCAGGGACGAGCAGTACTTC. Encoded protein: CASSARGRDEQYF.

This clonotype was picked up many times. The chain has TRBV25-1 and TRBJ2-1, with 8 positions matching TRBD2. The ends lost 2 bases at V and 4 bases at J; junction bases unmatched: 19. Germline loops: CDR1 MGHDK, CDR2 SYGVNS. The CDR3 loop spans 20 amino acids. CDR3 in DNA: TGTGCCAGCAGTGAACCGCAGGGACTAGAGGGACCGAGGGTTTACAATGAGCAGTTCTTC. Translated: CASSEPQGLEGPRVYNEQFF.

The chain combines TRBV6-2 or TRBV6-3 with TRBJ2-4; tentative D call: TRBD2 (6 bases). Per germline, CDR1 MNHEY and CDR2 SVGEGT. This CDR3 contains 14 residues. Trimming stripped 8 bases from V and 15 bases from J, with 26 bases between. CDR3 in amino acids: CASGARGIREDLYF. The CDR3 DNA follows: TGTGCCAGCGGGGCGCGCGGGATAAGAGAGGACCTGTACTTC.

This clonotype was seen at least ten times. The CDR3 is CATSPTVAKNIQYF. CDR3 DNA: TGTGCCACCAGTCCGACAGTAGCCAAAAACATTCAGTACTTC. The V and J genes are TRBV15 and TRBJ2-4, with D possibly matching TRBD1 (5 bases). V lost 6 bases to trimming and J lost 0 bases, with 9 bases between them. The CDR3 loop spans 14 amino acids. Germline V lookup: CDR1 LNHNV, CDR2 YYDKDF (reference sequence).

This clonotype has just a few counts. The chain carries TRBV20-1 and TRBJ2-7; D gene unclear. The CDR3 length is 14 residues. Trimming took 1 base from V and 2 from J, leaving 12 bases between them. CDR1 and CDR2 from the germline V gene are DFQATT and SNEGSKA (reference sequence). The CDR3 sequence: CSARGLAEPYEQYF. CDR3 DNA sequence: TGCAGTGCTAGAGGCCTCGCGGAACCCTACGAGCAGTACTTC.

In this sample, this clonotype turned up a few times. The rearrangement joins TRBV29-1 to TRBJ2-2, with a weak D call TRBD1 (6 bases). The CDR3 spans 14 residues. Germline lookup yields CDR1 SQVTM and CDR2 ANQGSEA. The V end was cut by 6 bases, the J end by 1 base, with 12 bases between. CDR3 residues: CSVRDRRNTGELFF. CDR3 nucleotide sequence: TGCAGCGTCCGAGACAGGAGGAACACCGGGGAGCTGTTTTTT.

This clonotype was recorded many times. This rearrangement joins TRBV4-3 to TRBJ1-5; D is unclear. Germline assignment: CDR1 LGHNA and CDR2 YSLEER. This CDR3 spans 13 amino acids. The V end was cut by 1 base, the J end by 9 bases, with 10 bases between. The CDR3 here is CASSQGPTRPQHF. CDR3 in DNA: TGCGCCAGCAGCCAAGGGCCCACGAGGCCCCAGCATTTT.

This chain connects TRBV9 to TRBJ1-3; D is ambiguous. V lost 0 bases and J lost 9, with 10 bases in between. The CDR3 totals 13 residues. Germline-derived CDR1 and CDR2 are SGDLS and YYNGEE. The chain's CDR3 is CASSVGPSGTIYF. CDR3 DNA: TGTGCCAGCAGCGTAGGGCCGAGCGGCACCATATATTTT.

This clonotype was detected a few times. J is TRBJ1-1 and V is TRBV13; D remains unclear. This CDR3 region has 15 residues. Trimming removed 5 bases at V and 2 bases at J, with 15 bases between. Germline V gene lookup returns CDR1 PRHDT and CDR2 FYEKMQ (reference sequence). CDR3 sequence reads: CASSGPTEFNTEAFF. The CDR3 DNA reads TGTGCCAGCAGCGGGCCTACAGAGTTTAACACTGAAGCTTTCTTT.

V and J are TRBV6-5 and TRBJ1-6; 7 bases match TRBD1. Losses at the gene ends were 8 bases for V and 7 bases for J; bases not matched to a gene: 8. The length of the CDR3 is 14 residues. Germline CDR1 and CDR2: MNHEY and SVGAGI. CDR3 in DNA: TGTGCCAGCGGGATGACAGGGATCAATTCACCCCTCCACTTT. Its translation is CASGMTGINSPLHF.

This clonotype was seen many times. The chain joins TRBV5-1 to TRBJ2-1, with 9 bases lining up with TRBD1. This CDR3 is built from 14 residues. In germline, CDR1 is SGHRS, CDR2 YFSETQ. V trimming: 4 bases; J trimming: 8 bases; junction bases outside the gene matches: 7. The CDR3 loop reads CASSMGQGLDEQFF. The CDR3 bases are TGCGCCAGCAGCATGGGACAGGGCTTGGATGAGCAGTTCTTC.

As DNA, the CDR3 is TGCAGTGCTAGCAGCACTGGGGAAATCTACGAGCAGTACTTC. This encodes CSASSTGEIYEQYF. This chain uses TRBV20-1 with TRBJ2-7; D gene uncertain. The CDR3 sequence is 14 residues long. Germline V gene data show CDR1 as DFQATT and CDR2 as SNEGSKA (reference sequence). The V gene lost 3 bases and the J gene lost 3 bases, with 15 bases spanning the gap.

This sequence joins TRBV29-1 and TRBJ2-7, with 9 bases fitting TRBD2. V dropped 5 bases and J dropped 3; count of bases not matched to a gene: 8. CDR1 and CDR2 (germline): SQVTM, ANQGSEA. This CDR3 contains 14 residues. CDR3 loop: CSVKPVAGDYEQYF. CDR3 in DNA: TGCAGCGTTAAACCTGTAGCGGGAGACTACGAGCAGTACTTC.

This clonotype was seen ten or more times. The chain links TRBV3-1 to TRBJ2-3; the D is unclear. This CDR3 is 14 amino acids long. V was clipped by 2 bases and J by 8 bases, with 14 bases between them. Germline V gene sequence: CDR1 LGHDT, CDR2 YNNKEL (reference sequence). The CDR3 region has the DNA TGTGCCAGCAGCCAAAGAGCGACCCAAGGTACGCAGTATTTT. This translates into CASSQRATQGTQYF.

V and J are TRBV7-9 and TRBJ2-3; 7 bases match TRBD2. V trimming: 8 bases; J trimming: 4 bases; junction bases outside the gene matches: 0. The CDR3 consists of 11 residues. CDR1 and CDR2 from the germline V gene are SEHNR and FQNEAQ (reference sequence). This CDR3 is CASGGADTQYF. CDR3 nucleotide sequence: TGTGCCAGCGGGGGGGCAGATACGCAGTATTTT.

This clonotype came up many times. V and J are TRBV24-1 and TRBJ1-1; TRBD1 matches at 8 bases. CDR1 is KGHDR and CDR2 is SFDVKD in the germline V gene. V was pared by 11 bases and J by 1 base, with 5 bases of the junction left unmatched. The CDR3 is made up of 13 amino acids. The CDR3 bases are TGTGCCAGCTCTGACAGGGGGAACACTGAAGCTTTCTTT. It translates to CASSDRGNTEAFF.

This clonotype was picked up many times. The CDR3 spells CASSFEGSNQPQHF. In DNA, the CDR3 is TGTGCCAGCAGCTTTGAAGGTAGCAATCAGCCCCAGCATTTT. The chain has TRBV7-9 and TRBJ1-5; D call uncertain. The CDR3 is 14 amino acids. Germline loops: CDR1 SEHNR, CDR2 FQNEAQ (reference sequence). Trimming took off 3 bases at V and 0 bases at J, with 6 bases between the two ends.

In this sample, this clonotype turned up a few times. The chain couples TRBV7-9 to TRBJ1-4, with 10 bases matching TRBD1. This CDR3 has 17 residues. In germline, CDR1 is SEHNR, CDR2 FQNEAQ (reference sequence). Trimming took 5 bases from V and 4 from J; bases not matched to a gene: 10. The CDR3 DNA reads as TGTGCCAGCAGCCTCCGGGACAGGGGAATGGGTAATGAAAAACTGTTTTTT. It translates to CASSLRDRGMGNEKLFF.

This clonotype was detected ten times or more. The CDR3 coding sequence is TGTGCCAGCAGTTTAATCCTGGACAACCCCTACGAGCAGTACTTC. Protein: CASSLILDNPYEQYF. V gene TRBV28 combines with J gene TRBJ2-7; perhaps TRBD1 as D (5 bases). Trimming removed 2 bases from V and 2 bases from J, with 13 bases in between. CDR3 length equals 15 residues. Germline V gene lookup returns CDR1 MDHEN and CDR2 SYDVKM.